This TCR beta chain comes out of a study of Graves' ophthalmopathy and Graves' hyperthyroidism. RNA transcripts were the template, and TCR beta CDR3 regions were amplified from them. Scientists carried out first-round RT-PCR using HTBI primers and then a second-round multiplex PCR. TCRdb analysed the multiplex PCR reads with MiXCR anew, one entry per CDR3 protein. This sample has hundreds of thousands of distinct CDR3 sequences, with less than 20% found just once. Between the trimmed V and J ends, which lost 6 bases and 0 bases, there was a span of 5 bases. Germline lookup yields CDR1 MNHNS and CDR2 SASEGT. The CDR3 loop spans 12 amino acids.

The genes are TRBV6-1 and TRBJ1-2; D ambiguous. The clonotype originates from a woman under 30 with stable Graves' hyperthyroidism. The sample was peripheral blood. CDR3 coding DNA: TGTGCCAGCAGGGCTTCTAACTATGGCTACACCTTC. Translated: CASRASNYGYTF.